This TCR beta chain was sequenced during a study of shared clonotypes between healthy human individuals. Across the whole study: Donors had three CD4 naive, three CD4 memory, two CD8 naive and one CD8 memory plate apiece. Study findings and constraints: Specimens sampled were limited to blood, with tissue repertoires likely differing.

Germline CDR1 and CDR2: SQVTM and ANQGSEA. The ends were cut back, 4 bases at V and 3 bases at J, with 12 bases in the middle. The CDR3 length is 13 residues. For this clone: Its cognate antigen is unknown.

Libraries were prepared by immunoSEQ multiplex PCR; TCRdb keeps only in-frame clonotypes and omits some of them. The sample gives about 1.1 million clones, around 78% of which show up once; 0.52% is in the top ten. This clonotype was obtained from a man younger than 35 in good health. Some clones in this sample may be carry-over from other donors' samples. This sequence joins TRBV29-1 and TRBJ1-1, with D maybe TRBD1 (5 bases). The sequencing input was memory CD4+ T cells from PBMCs. The subset was: CD45RA-negative fraction. The CDR3 spells CSVAQGRYTEAFF. CDR3 DNA sequence: TGCAGCGTTGCCCAGGGTAGGTACACTGAAGCTTTCTTT. Complete variable domain (other parts from reference TRBV29-1 and TRBJ1-1): SAVISQKPSRDICQRGTSLTIQCQVDSQVTMMFWYRQQPGQSLTLIATANQGSEATYESGFVIDKFPISRPNLTFSTLTVSNMSPEDSSIYLCSVAQGRYTEAFFGQGTRLTVV.